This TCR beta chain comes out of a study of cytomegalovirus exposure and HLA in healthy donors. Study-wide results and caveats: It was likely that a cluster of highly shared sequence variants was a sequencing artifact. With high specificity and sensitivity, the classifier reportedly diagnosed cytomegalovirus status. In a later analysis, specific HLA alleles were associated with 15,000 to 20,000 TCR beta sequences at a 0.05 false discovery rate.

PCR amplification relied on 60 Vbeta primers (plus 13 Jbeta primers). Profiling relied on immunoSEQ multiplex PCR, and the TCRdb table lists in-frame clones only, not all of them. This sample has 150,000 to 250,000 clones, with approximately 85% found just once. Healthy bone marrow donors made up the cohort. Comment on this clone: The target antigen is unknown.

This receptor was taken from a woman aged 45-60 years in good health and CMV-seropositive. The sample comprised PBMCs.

CDR3 sequence reads: CASSPSSAGARNEQFF. The CDR3 DNA follows: TGTGCCAGCTCACCCTCATCAGCGGGGGCCAGAAATGAGCAGTTCTTC. V is TRBV18 and J is TRBJ2-1; 8 nucleotides line up with TRBD2. V lost 3 bases to trimming and J lost 7 bases; unmatched junction nucleotides: 11. CDR3 size: 16 residues. Germline CDR1 reads KGHSH; CDR2 reads LQKENI.